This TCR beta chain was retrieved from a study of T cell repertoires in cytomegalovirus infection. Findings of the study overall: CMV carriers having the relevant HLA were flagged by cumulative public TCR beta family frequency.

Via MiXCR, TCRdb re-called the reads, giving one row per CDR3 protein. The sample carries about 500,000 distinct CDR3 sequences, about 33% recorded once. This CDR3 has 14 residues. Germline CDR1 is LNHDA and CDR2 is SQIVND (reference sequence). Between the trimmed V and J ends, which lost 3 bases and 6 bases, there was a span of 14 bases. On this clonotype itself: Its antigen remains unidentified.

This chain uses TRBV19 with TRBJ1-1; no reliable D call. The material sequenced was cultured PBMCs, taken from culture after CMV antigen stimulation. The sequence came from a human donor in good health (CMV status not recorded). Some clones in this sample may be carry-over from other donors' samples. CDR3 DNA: TGTGCCAGTAGTATCGGACCGGAGGGTCCTGAAGCTTTCTTT. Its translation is CASSIGPEGPEAFF.